These 25 T cell receptor beta chains originate from one sample sequenced in a study of T cells in Graves' hyperthyroidism and ophthalmopathy. The investigators amplified TCR beta CDR3 regions from RNA transcripts. Researchers ran a first-round RT-PCR on the TCR CDR3 using the HTBI primer set. MiXCR, run by TCRdb on the multiplex PCR reads, gives a single entry per CDR3 protein. The sample contains about 640,000 distinct CDR3 sequences, under 25% of which appear only once. The specimen sequenced was blood. All receptors derive from a man aged 25 to 40 with Graves' ophthalmopathy.

The chain joins TRBV4-1 to TRBJ2-7, with a weak D call TRBD1 (6 bases). Germline V lookup: CDR1 MGHRA, CDR2 YSYEKL. V shed 2 bases and J shed 0 bases, with 17 bases lying between them. This CDR3 is built from 17 residues. This CDR3 is CASSQQGFRGSSYEQYF. The CDR3 bases are TGCGCCAGCAGCCAACAGGGGTTCCGGGGAAGCTCCTACGAGCAGTACTTC.

This clonotype showed up just a few times. The chain carries TRBV28 and TRBJ2-2; possibly TRBD2 for D (5 bases). Trimming shortened V by 5 bases and J by 1 base, and 14 bases separated the two germline ends. The CDR3 extends over 16 amino acids. Germline CDR1 is MDHEN and CDR2 is SYDVKM. The CDR3 bases are TGTGCCAGCAGTCCAGCAGGAGCGGAGAACACCGGGGAGCTGTTTTTT. This gives the protein CASSPAGAENTGELFF.

The V and J genes are TRBV7-9 and TRBJ1-1, with TRBD1 matching over 8 bases. Germline CDR1 and CDR2: SEHNR and FQNEAQ (reference sequence). V gave up 5 bases and J gave up 3 bases; unmatched junction bases: 8. The CDR3 covers 15 residues. CDR3 loop: CASSPVDRVDTEAFF. DNA for the CDR3: TGTGCCAGCAGCCCAGTGGACAGGGTGGACACTGAAGCTTTCTTT.

This clonotype was detected only a few times. The chain links TRBV7-2 to TRBJ2-3, with 10 nucleotides matching TRBD2. Germline V gives CDR1 SGHTA, CDR2 FQGNSA. Germline trimming cut 3 bases from V and 5 bases from J; bases unmatched to any gene: 5. The CDR3 has 15 residues. The DNA of the CDR3 is TGTGCCAGCAGCTTGACACTAGCGGGGTTAGATACGCAGTATTTT. Protein: CASSLTLAGLDTQYF.

This clonotype was picked up many times. The chain has TRBV20-1 and TRBJ2-3, with D maybe TRBD1 (6 bases). This CDR3 is 13 amino acids long. Germline CDR1 reads DFQATT; CDR2 reads SNEGSKA (reference sequence). Trimming removed 7 bases at V and 4 bases at J, with 15 bases between. DNA for the CDR3: TGCAGTGGGTTGACAGGAGCACCAGATACGCAGTATTTT. Translation gives CSGLTGAPDTQYF.

J is TRBJ2-1 and V is TRBV6-2 or TRBV6-3, with D tentatively TRBD2 (6 bases). The CDR3 contains 19 residues. V was trimmed by 2 bases and J by 0 bases, leaving 20 bases between them. Germline CDR1 and CDR2: MNHEY and SVGEGT. CDR3 in amino acids: CASSYPVLQRVRSYNEQFF. The CDR3, as DNA: TGTGCCAGCAGTTACCCTGTCCTCCAGCGGGTCCGCTCCTACAATGAGCAGTTCTTC.

Only a few counts were recorded for this clonotype. The J gene is TRBJ2-3, the V gene TRBV5-1; D remains unclear. This CDR3 spans 13 amino acids. V gave up 6 bases and J gave up 3 bases, with 11 bases separating them. Germline CDR1 is SGHRS and CDR2 is YFSETQ. In DNA form, the CDR3 reads TGCGCCAGCACCCGGGTCTCTACAGATACGCAGTATTTT. It encodes CASTRVSTDTQYF.

The chain is built from TRBV29-1 and TRBJ2-7; D gene unclear. The V gene lost 5 bases and the J gene lost 2 bases, with 13 bases spanning the gap. CDR1 SQVTM and CDR2 ANQGSEA come from the germline V gene. The CDR3 is 13 residues long. The CDR3 coding sequence is TGCAGCGTTCAGGCAGGATCAACCTACGAGCAGTACTTC. Residues: CSVQAGSTYEQYF.

The chain combines TRBV3-1 with TRBJ1-2; D is unclear. This CDR3 region has 15 residues. Germline lookup yields CDR1 LGHDT and CDR2 YNNKEL (reference sequence). With 2 bases removed from V and 0 bases from J, the gap between germline ends came to 10 bases. The CDR3 nucleotides read TGTGCCAGCAGCCAATACCTGACCCCTAACTATGGCTACACCTTC. Amino acid sequence: CASSQYLTPNYGYTF.

This clonotype was seen only a few times. This chain uses TRBV29-1 with TRBJ2-5, with TRBD2 matching 12 bases. In germline, CDR1 is SQVTM, CDR2 ANQGSEA. The CDR3 is made up of 15 amino acids. V lost 6 bases, J lost 4 bases, and 9 bases stayed unmatched. The CDR3 DNA is TGCAGCGTCCAAAGGGGACTAGCGGGCCCAGAGACCCAGTACTTC. Translated: CSVQRGLAGPETQYF.

The V and J genes are TRBV28 and TRBJ2-7; 11 bases agree with TRBD2. This CDR3 is 16 amino acids long. V dropped 4 bases and J dropped 1; count of bases not matched to a gene: 6. Looked up from germline, CDR1 is MDHEN and CDR2 is SYDVKM. The CDR3 DNA follows: TGTGCCAGCAGTTCCGGACTAGCGGGCCTTTCCTACGAGCAGTACTTC. This encodes CASSSGLAGLSYEQYF.

Concerning this clonotype itself: At one end, the junction sequence differs from germline, possibly due to a read error. The chain couples TRBV5-1 to TRBJ2-2; 16 bases agree with TRBD2. CDR1 is SGHRS and CDR2 is YFSETQ in the germline V gene. The CDR3 runs 20 residues. The CDR3 DNA follows: TGTGCCAGCAGCGTTGGGACTAGCGGGAGGGCCTTCGCGAACACCGGGGAGCTGTTCTTT. It codes for CASSVGTSGRAFANTGELFF.

The rearrangement joins TRBV6-1 to TRBJ2-7; no clear D. CDR3 length equals 15 residues. Looked up from germline, CDR1 is MNHNS and CDR2 is SASEGT. V shed 4 bases and J shed 3 bases, with 16 bases lying between them. The chain's CDR3 is CASSGSGSRIYEQYF. The CDR3 DNA is TGTGCCAGCAGTGGCAGTGGAAGCCGGATCTACGAGCAGTACTTC.

This sequence joins TRBV19 and TRBJ2-2; 8 nucleotides align to TRBD1. Germline assignment: CDR1 LNHDA and CDR2 SQIVND (reference sequence). V lost 4 bases and J lost 11; bases outside the gene matches: 12. The CDR3 loop spans 15 amino acids. CDR3 coding DNA: TGTGCCAGTAGTACAGGACAGGGAAAATTCCGAGAGCTGTTTTTT. It codes for CASSTGQGKFRELFF.

There are a few counts of this clonotype. The V gene is TRBV6-1, the J gene TRBJ1-2, with D unclear. V gave up 4 bases and J gave up 6 bases, with 12 bases separating them. The length of the CDR3 is 13 residues. The germline V gene has CDR1 MNHNS and CDR2 SASEGT. The CDR3 region has the DNA TGTGCCAGCAGTGCCCCGGGAACGGATGGCTACACCTTC. This gives the protein CASSAPGTDGYTF.

V and J are TRBV14 and TRBJ1-1; unclear D gene. Trimming pared 2 bases from V and 0 bases from J, leaving 16 bases between. The CDR3 has 17 residues. Germline V lookup: CDR1 SGHDN, CDR2 FVKESK. CDR3 in DNA: TGTGCCAGCAGCCAAAAAGGAGGCACTCTCATGAACACTGAAGCTTTCTTT. This gives the protein CASSQKGGTLMNTEAFF.

The chain employs TRBV30 and TRBJ2-3, with D tentatively TRBD1 or TRBD2 (7 bases each). The CDR3 has 14 amino acids. The germline CDR1 and CDR2 sequences are GTSNPN and SVGIG (reference sequence). Trimming shortened V by 3 bases and J by 5 bases, and 15 bases separated the two germline ends. The CDR3 loop is CAWRGRGRVDTQYF. The DNA of the CDR3 is TGTGCCTGGAGGGGGAGGGGGCGGGTAGATACGCAGTATTTT. The full variable domain, with the rest looked up from reference TRBV30 and TRBJ2-3, is SQTIHQWPATLVQPVGSPLSLECTVEGTSNPNLYWYRQAAGRGLQLLFYSVGIGQISSEVPQNLSASRPQDRQFILSSKKLLLSDSGFYLCAWRGRGRVDTQYFGPGTRLTVL.

The chain couples TRBV19 to TRBJ2-3; weak D call: TRBD2 (6 bases). Trimming took 6 bases from V and 1 from J, leaving 14 bases between them. The CDR3 totals 15 residues. CDR1 is LNHDA, CDR2 SQIVND, per germline (reference sequence). The CDR3 loop is CASSLTSLGTDTQYF. In DNA form, the CDR3 reads TGTGCCAGTAGCCTAACTAGCCTGGGCACAGATACGCAGTATTTT.

This clonotype appeared once. The chain links TRBV2 to TRBJ2-1; D tentatively reads TRBD1 or TRBD2 (5 bases each). The V end was cut by 4 bases, the J end by 5 bases, with 9 bases between. The CDR3 extends over 13 amino acids. The V gene's germline CDR1 is SNHLY and CDR2 FYNNEI. CDR3 sequence reads: CASSGGRNNEQFF. The CDR3 region has the DNA TGTGCCAGCAGTGGGGGACGGAACAATGAGCAGTTCTTC.

This clonotype has only a few counts. The CDR3 coding sequence is TGTGCCACCAGTGACAGTAGCGGGAGTAATACAGATACGCAGTATTTT. It codes for CATSDSSGSNTDTQYF. V gene TRBV24-1 combines with J gene TRBJ2-3, with 9 bases fitting TRBD2. CDR1 KGHDR and CDR2 SFDVKD come from the germline V gene. The CDR3 contains 16 residues. The V gene end was trimmed by 4 bases and the J gene end by 3 bases; junction bases not matched to a gene: 7.

This clonotype was found many times. The rearrangement joins TRBV2 to TRBJ2-7; the D gene is possibly TRBD1 (6 bases). Trimming removed 0 bases at V and 6 bases at J, with 15 bases between. The CDR3 totals 15 residues. The germline gives CDR1 SNHLY, CDR2 FYNNEI. CDR3 sequence reads: CASSEAGDIYGEQYF. Here the CDR3 DNA reads TGTGCCAGCAGTGAAGCAGGGGACATTTACGGCGAGCAGTACTTC.

This clonotype has just a few counts. The chain recombines TRBV29-1 with TRBJ2-1; D perhaps matches TRBD1 (5 bases). CDR3 size: 15 residues. Germline V lookup: CDR1 SQVTM, CDR2 ANQGSEA. Trimming removed 4 bases from V and 1 base from J, with 14 bases in between. CDR3 coding DNA: TGCAGCGTTGGGGGAACAGGCCTATCCTACAATGAGCAGTTCTTC. The encoded protein is CSVGGTGLSYNEQFF.

Remarks on this clonotype: A much larger clone differs from this one at a single base, so this may be a read error. This sequence joins TRBV7-2 and TRBJ1-1, with 7 positions matching TRBD1. This CDR3 contains 16 residues. Germline V gene data show CDR1 as SGHTA and CDR2 as FQGNSA. CDR3 DNA sequence: TGTGCCAGCAGCCCCAGGGCTCCAGGGGGGAGTACTGAAGTTTTCTTT. This codes for CASSPRAPGGSTEVFF.

Only a few counts were recorded for this clonotype. This chain links TRBV6-1 with TRBJ2-5; TRBD1 or TRBD2 may be the D gene (5 bases each). The V end was cut by 10 bases, the J end by 5 bases, with 17 bases between. The CDR3 has 13 amino acids. Germline V gene lookup returns CDR1 MNHNS and CDR2 SASEGT. CDR3 coding DNA: TGTGCCACCACAGGATCGGGACGGGAGACCCAGTACTTC. It encodes CATTGSGRETQYF.

This clonotype was seen many times. The chain combines TRBV20-1 with TRBJ1-5; no reliable D call. Trimming stripped 4 bases from V and 7 bases from J, with 20 bases between. The CDR3 covers 15 residues. The V gene's germline CDR1 is DFQATT and CDR2 SNEGSKA (reference sequence). CDR3: CSAKVSTGRAQPQHF. As DNA, the CDR3 is TGCAGTGCTAAAGTAAGCACGGGTAGGGCGCAGCCCCAGCATTTT.